The entry below describes one T cell receptor (beta chain). Its specificity is unknown. The PCR used 60 Vbeta and 13 Jbeta primers. The repertoire was sequenced with immunoSEQ multiplex PCR; TCRdb's copy has only in-frame clones and lacks some. The sample has fewer than 150,000 clones; approximately 74% are singletons. The data are from a study of cytomegalovirus exposure and HLA in healthy donors. Study-wide background: Just over 80% of roughly 400 genotyped donors fell in the Caucasian-associated ancestry cluster.

The CDR3 length is 15 residues. Germline CDR1 is SGHNT and CDR2 is YYREEE (reference sequence). J lost 8 bases, V lost 2 bases, and 5 bases had no gene match. Findings of the study overall: Analysis was performed later, and it showed HLA-associated TCR beta chains to be more clonally expanded than equally common others. TRBV6-2, TRBV6-3 and some other V segments were unresolvable in 87-base-pair reads. Analysis was carried out at a later point, and it linked a missense DCLRE1C variant to TCR beta V- and J-gene trimming.

Sequencing was carried out using PBMCs. The rearrangement links TRBV5-4 to TRBJ1-6, with 9 positions matching TRBD1. The sequence came from a woman between 50 and 59 years old in good health and CMV-seropositive. The CDR3 sequence is CASSLGQGWDSPLHF. CDR3 DNA sequence: TGTGCCAGCAGCTTAGGACAGGGGTGGGATTCACCCCTCCACTTT.